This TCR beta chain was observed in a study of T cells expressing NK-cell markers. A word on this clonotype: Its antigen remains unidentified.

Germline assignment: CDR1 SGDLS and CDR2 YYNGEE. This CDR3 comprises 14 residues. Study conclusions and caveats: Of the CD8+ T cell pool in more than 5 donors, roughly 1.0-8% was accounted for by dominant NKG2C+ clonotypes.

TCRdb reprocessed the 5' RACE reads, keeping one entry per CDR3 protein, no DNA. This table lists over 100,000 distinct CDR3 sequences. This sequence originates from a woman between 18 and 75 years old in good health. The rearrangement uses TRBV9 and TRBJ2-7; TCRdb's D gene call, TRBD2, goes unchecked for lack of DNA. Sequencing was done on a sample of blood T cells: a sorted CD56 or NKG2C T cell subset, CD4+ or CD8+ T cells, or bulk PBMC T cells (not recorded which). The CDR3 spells CASSVGGDYYEQYF.